This TCR beta chain was captured by sequencing in a study of T cells in Graves' hyperthyroidism and ophthalmopathy. The investigators amplified TCR beta CDR3 regions from RNA transcripts. An initial round of RT-PCR targeting the TCR CDR3 relied on the HTBI primer set. TCRdb re-analysed the multiplex PCR reads in MiXCR, keeping a single row per CDR3 protein. Among about 640,000 distinct CDR3 sequences listed, more than 12% were seen once. There are a few counts of this clonotype. Its antigen is unidentified. Trimming took 7 bases from V and 2 from J; bases not matched to a gene: 5. In germline, CDR1 is SQVTM, CDR2 ANQGSEA. This CDR3 is 13 amino acids long. Broader study findings: A model built on 13 V-J features separated ophthalmopathy from stable hyperthyroidism. Most thyroid clonotypes expanded above 0.001 appeared in blood too.

Sequencing was carried out using blood. This chain connects TRBV29-1 to TRBJ2-4; 7 bases match TRBD1. This clonotype originated in a woman aged 45-65 years with Graves' ophthalmopathy. For the CDR3, the DNA is TGCAGCGCCAAGACAGGGTCCAAAAACATTCAGTACTTC. It codes for CSAKTGSKNIQYF. Full variable domain (missing parts from reference TRBV29-1 and TRBJ2-4): SAVISQKPSRDICQRGTSLTIQCQVDSQVTMMFWYRQQPGQSLTLIATANQGSEATYESGFVIDKFPISRPNLTFSTLTVSNMSPEDSSIYLCSAKTGSKNIQYFGAGTRLSVL.